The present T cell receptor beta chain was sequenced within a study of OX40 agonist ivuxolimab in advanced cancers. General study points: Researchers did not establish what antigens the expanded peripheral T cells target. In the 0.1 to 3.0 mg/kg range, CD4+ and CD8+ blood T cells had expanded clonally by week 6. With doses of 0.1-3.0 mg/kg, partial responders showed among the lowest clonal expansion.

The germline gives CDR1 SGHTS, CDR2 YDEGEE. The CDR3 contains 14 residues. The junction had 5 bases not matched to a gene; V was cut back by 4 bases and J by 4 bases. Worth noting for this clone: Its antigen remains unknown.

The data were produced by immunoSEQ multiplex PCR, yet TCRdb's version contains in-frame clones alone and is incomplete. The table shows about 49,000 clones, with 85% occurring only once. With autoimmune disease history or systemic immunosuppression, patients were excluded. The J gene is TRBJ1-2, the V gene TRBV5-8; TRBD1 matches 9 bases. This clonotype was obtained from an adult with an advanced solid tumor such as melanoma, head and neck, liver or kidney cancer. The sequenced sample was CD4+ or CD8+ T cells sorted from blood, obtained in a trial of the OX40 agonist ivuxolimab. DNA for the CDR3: TGTGCCAGCAGCGTAGGACAGGGGACCTATGGCTACACCTTC. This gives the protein CASSVGQGTYGYTF.